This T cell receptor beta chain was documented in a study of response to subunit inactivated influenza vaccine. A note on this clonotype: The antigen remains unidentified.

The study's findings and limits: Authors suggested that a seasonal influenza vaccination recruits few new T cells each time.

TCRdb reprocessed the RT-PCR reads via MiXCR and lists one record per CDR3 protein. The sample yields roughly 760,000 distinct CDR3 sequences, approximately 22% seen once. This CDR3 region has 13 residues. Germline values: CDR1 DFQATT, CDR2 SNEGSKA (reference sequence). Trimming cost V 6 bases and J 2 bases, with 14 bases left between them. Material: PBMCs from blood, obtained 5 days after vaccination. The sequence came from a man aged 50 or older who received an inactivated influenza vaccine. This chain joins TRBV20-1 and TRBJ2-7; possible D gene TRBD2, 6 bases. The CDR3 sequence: CSARDSGAYEQYF. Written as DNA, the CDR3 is TGCAGTGCCAGGGACTCCGGGGCCTACGAGCAGTACTTC.